Listed here are 20 T cell receptor beta chains from one sample, sequenced in a study of blood T cell repertoires in COVID-19. Assay: immunoSEQ multiplex PCR; the TCRdb copy retains only in-frame clones and omits some. The data contain 60,000 or so clones, approximately 79% of them singletons. Sequencing was done on a sample of peripheral blood. The source of these receptors is a man aged 60 to 75 with acute or convalescent COVID-19.

In this sample, this clone turned up a few times. The chain is built from TRBV6-1 and TRBJ2-3; D call uncertain. The CDR3 is 14 residues long. Germline V gene sequence: CDR1 MNHNS, CDR2 SASEGT. The V and J ends lost 3 bases and 2 bases respectively, with 9 bases between them. The CDR3: CASSESGLTDTQYF. The CDR3 DNA reads as TGTGCCAGCAGTGAGAGTGGTCTCACAGATACGCAGTATTTT.

This clone was seen only a few times. The chain has TRBV6-4 and TRBJ2-2, with 12 bases identical to TRBD1. V was pared by 4 bases and J by 5 bases, with 5 bases of the junction left unmatched. The CDR3 has 16 amino acids. Germline V CDR1 and CDR2: MRHNA, SNTAGT. CDR3 DNA: TGTGCCAGCAGTGGGGACAGGGGGCTTGAAACCGGGGAGCTGTTTTTT. It is translated as CASSGDRGLETGELFF.

The chain combines TRBV2 with TRBJ2-1; 7 positions match TRBD2. Trimming at V came to 5 bases and at J to 6 bases, leaving 10 bases not matched to a gene. CDR3 length equals 15 residues. The germline V gene has CDR1 SNHLY and CDR2 FYNNEI. CDR3 nucleotides: TGTGCCAGCAGTTATTTGGCTAGCGGAGGCAATGAGCAGTTCTTC. It encodes CASSYLASGGNEQFF.

The J gene is TRBJ1-2, the V gene TRBV24-1, with 10 bases identical to TRBD1. The V gene end was trimmed by 3 bases and the J gene end by 6 bases; junction bases not matched to a gene: 9. Germline-derived CDR1 and CDR2 are KGHDR and SFDVKD. The CDR3 spans 16 residues. The CDR3 nucleotides are TGTGCCACCAGTGATGCTCGACAGGGGGCGTCTGATGGCTACACCTTC. Translated, it gives CATSDARQGASDGYTF.

The chain carries TRBV7-2 and TRBJ1-2; 7 nucleotides match TRBD1. With 4 bases clipped from V and 4 bases from J, the junction kept 3 bases outside the gene matches. Per the germline V gene, CDR1 is SGHTA and CDR2 is FQGNSA. The CDR3 has 13 residues. The chain's CDR3 is CASSSGQFYGYTF. The CDR3 DNA reads TGTGCCAGCAGCTCGGGACAGTTCTATGGCTACACCTTC.

Remarks on this clone: A read error may produce the germline difference seen at one junction end. The J gene is TRBJ1-3, the V gene TRBV5-1; D remains ambiguous. There are 14 residues in the CDR3. Germline CDR1 SGHRS, CDR2 YFSETQ. Here the CDR3 reads CASRENPTQSYSMF. The CDR3 DNA sequence: TGCGCCAGTCGGGAGAACCCCACACAGTCCTACTCAATGTTT.

This clone was seen only once. The chain recombines TRBV19 with TRBJ1-6; 9 nucleotides match TRBD1. CDR3 length equals 18 residues. J lost 7 bases, V lost 5 bases, and 15 bases had no gene match. Looked up from germline, CDR1 is LNHDA and CDR2 is SQIVND (reference sequence). The CDR3 loop reads CASSLKLRDRASNSPLHF. The DNA of the CDR3 is TGTGCCAGTAGTCTAAAACTCCGGGACAGGGCGAGCAATTCACCCCTCCACTTT. Filled out from reference TRBV19 and TRBJ1-6, the complete variable domain reads DGGITQSPKYLFRKEGQNVTLSCEQNLNHDAMYWYRQDPGQGLRLIYYSQIVNDFQKGDIAEGYSVSREKKESFPLTVTSAQKNPTAFYLCASSLKLRDRASNSPLHFGNGTRLTVT.

The chain employs TRBV7-8 and TRBJ1-2; D is uncertain. This CDR3 spans 13 amino acids. From germline, CDR1 is SGHVS and CDR2 FQNEAQ. V shed 1 base and J shed 4 bases, with 7 bases lying between them. The CDR3 spells CASSLDATYGYTF. The CDR3 DNA reads as TGTGCCAGCAGCTTAGATGCTACCTATGGCTACACCTTC.

This clone was picked up a small number of times. The chain couples TRBV28 to TRBJ1-6; TRBD1 agrees at 7 bases. The CDR3 has 16 residues. The trim removed 5 bases at V and 5 bases at J, leaving 9 bases unmatched. Germline CDR1 and CDR2: MDHEN and SYDVKM. The CDR3 region has the DNA TGTGCCAGCAGTCCCCCACCTGGACAGGATAATTCACCCCTCCACTTT. It codes for CASSPPPGQDNSPLHF.

The V call is TRBV5-4, the J call TRBJ1-4, with 9 bases aligning to TRBD1. The CDR3 covers 16 residues. The V gene's germline CDR1 is SGHNT and CDR2 YYREEE (reference sequence). With 0 bases clipped from V and 7 bases from J, the junction kept 7 bases outside the gene matches. CDR3 DNA: TGTGCCAGCAGCTTGGGAGGGACAGGGATGGGTGAAAAACTGTTTTTT. Translated, it gives CASSLGGTGMGEKLFF.

This rearrangement joins TRBV7-9 to TRBJ1-2; 8 bases are a match to TRBD1. The CDR3 runs 15 residues. In germline, CDR1 is SEHNR, CDR2 FQNEAQ (reference sequence). V gave up 5 bases and J gave up 2 bases; unmatched junction bases: 7. The CDR3 DNA is TGTGCCAGCAGCCAAGGACAGGGTGCCAACTATGGCTACACCTTC. Its protein is CASSQGQGANYGYTF.

V and J are TRBV5-4 and TRBJ1-2; TRBD1 might be the D (6 bases). This CDR3 has 17 amino acids. Germline V CDR1 and CDR2: SGHNT, YYREEE (reference sequence). V lost 2 bases and J 3 bases, leaving 20 bases between the germline ends. The CDR3 sequence: CASSLYRVLPSHYGYTF. The CDR3 region has the DNA TGTGCCAGCAGCTTATACAGGGTATTGCCCTCCCACTATGGCTACACCTTC.

The J gene is TRBJ1-5, the V gene TRBV24-1, with D perhaps TRBD1 (6 bases). CDR3 size: 17 residues. The ends were cut back, 5 bases at V and 2 bases at J, with 18 bases in the middle. Germline V gene lookup returns CDR1 KGHDR and CDR2 SFDVKD. In DNA form, the CDR3 reads TGTGCCACCAGTGCCTCGGACAGCCCTCAGGGCAATCAGCCCCAGCATTTT. Encoded protein: CATSASDSPQGNQPQHF.

CDR3 bases: TGTGCCAGTAGGCCAGGGACAGGGACTTACGAGCAGTACTTC. Amino acid sequence: CASRPGTGTYEQYF. The chain has TRBV19 and TRBJ2-7; 9 bases match TRBD1. V shed 6 bases, J shed 4 bases, and the junction held 7 bases outside the gene matches. Germline V gene sequence: CDR1 LNHDA, CDR2 SQIVND (reference sequence). The CDR3 has 14 residues.

This sequence joins TRBV29-1 and TRBJ2-2; TRBD1 agrees at 12 bases. Germline CDR1 and CDR2: SQVTM and ANQGSEA. The CDR3 sequence is 17 residues long. V shed 2 bases, J shed 5 bases, and the junction held 9 bases outside the gene matches. CDR3 sequence reads: CSVEIRDRGHGTGELFF. DNA of the CDR3: TGCAGCGTTGAAATCCGGGACAGGGGGCATGGAACCGGGGAGCTGTTTTTT.

This clone has just one count. Its ends do not fully match the called genes, so a read error is possible. The J gene is TRBJ2-5, the V gene TRBV7-2; 10 nucleotides align to TRBD2. From germline, CDR1 is SGHTA and CDR2 FQGNSA. There are 15 residues in the CDR3. The CDR3 loop reads CASSLFWLAGDDVNF. As DNA, the CDR3 is TGTGCCAGCAGCTTATTCTGGCTAGCGGGGGATGACGTCAACTTC.

V usage is TRBV9 and J usage is TRBJ1-2; 10 bases line up with TRBD1. Trimming cost V 0 bases and J 3 bases; bases outside gene matches: 8. CDR3 length: 17 residues. Germline V gene lookup returns CDR1 SGDLS and CDR2 YYNGEE. In DNA form, the CDR3 reads TGTGCCAGCAGCGTAGCCCGGACAGGGGGTGTCTACTATGGCTACACCTTC. Residues: CASSVARTGGVYYGYTF. The full variable domain, with the rest looked up from reference TRBV9 and TRBJ1-2, is DSGVTQTPKHLITATGQRVTLRCSPRSGDLSVYWYQQSLDQGLQFLIQYYNGEERAKGNILERFSAQQFPDLHSELNLSSLELGDSALYFCASSVARTGGVYYGYTFGSGTRLTVV.

The J gene is TRBJ2-4, the V gene TRBV7-2, with 9 bases fitting TRBD1. Trimming at V came to 0 bases and at J to 7 bases, leaving 4 bases not matched to a gene. Germline V lookup: CDR1 SGHTA, CDR2 FQGNSA. The CDR3 is 15 amino acids. CDR3 sequence reads: CASSLALGTGNIQYF. CDR3 DNA sequence: TGTGCCAGCAGCTTAGCCCTCGGGACAGGGAACATTCAGTACTTC.

The chain is built from TRBV6-2 or TRBV6-3 and TRBJ2-7, with 9 bases aligning to TRBD2. The CDR3 totals 15 residues. The J segment lost 3 bases and the V segment lost 2 bases, leaving 5 bases of the junction unmatched. CDR1 and CDR2 (germline): MNHEY, SVGEGT. The CDR3 region has the DNA TGTGCCAGCAGTTACACCGCTAGCGGGGACTACGAGCAGTACTTC. Translated: CASSYTASGDYEQYF.

The chain is built from TRBV5-5 and TRBJ1-1; D is unclear. Germline V gives CDR1 SGHKS, CDR2 YYEKEE (reference sequence). V lost 5 bases to trimming and J lost 6 bases, with 17 bases between them. The CDR3 is 14 residues long. This CDR3 is CASSTSRGSAEAFF. In DNA, the CDR3 is TGTGCCAGCAGTACTTCCCGGGGAAGCGCTGAAGCTTTCTTT.